The rows below give T cell receptor beta chains drawn from one sample of a study of T cell repertoires in cytomegalovirus infection. TCRdb itself ran the reads through MiXCR, one entry per CDR3 protein. The sample lists a few hundred thousand distinct CDR3 sequences, more than 25% seen once, with about 13% in the top ten. The sequencing sample was made of PBMCs. These receptors were taken from a human donor in good health (CMV status not recorded). Some clones in this sample may be carry-over from other donors' samples. CDR3s leave out the opening cysteine and the closing phenylalanine or tryptophan. Some rows have no size entry. The others give once, few or many, or a class for an expanded clone.

clone size,CDR3 length,J gene,V gene,CDR3 protein
few,12,TRBJ2-3,TRBV6-1,ASSLRQGTDTQY
many,19,TRBJ2-1,TRBV11-2,ASSLGFWGQIVLRATNEQF
.,13,TRBJ1-5,TRBV19,ASSSLGGSYQPQR
.,14,TRBJ2-7,TRBV6-2/TRBV6-3,ASRRSDRAYTYEQY
.,15,TRBJ1-1,TRBV28,ASSLYASGQLNTEAF
.,16,TRBJ1-4,TRBV6-5,ASRSRPKTWDSQGELF
.,14,TRBJ1-5,TRBV28,ASSWDLFQGNQPQH
.,14,TRBJ2-7,TRBV5-1,ASSATGTGDGYEQY
.,13,TRBJ2-1,TRBV7-2,ASSGTGGFYNEQF
few,13,TRBJ2-3,TRBV7-2,ASSKPGQDTDTQY
.,13,TRBJ2-7,TRBV5-1,ASSSLGTGAYEQY
few,16,TRBJ2-1,TRBV6-5,ASRPISPGRAVHNEQF
few,14,TRBJ2-2,TRBV10-3,AISRTSGRNTGELF
few,12,TRBJ2-1,TRBV27,ASSLTTKYNEQF
.,17,TRBJ2-1,TRBV4-3,ASSQGRQCGPHSYNEQF
few,15,TRBJ1-6,TRBV6-5,ASSYLKGRLYNSPLH
.,15,TRBJ1-1,TRBV10-3,AISEFLTGQGNTEAF
many,15,TRBJ1-5,TRBV7-6,ASSLATEPSGNQPQH
.,14,TRBJ2-7,TRBV7-6,ASSLGNTGSRYEQY
.,13,TRBJ2-7,TRBV11-2,ASSLSPDTSYEQY
many,15,TRBJ2-1,TRBV7-8,ASSLATGLAGHNEQF
many,10,TRBJ2-3,TRBV7-8,ASSEWGNTQY
few,11,TRBJ2-1,TRBV2,ASSAGLASEQF
.,11,TRBJ1-1,TRBV27,ASRPGLNTEAF
few,15,TRBJ2-5,TRBV27,ASSLSGRGLLQETQY
few,15,TRBJ2-6,TRBV7-9,ASSFQGSLSGANVLT
few,16,TRBJ2-1,TRBV12-3/TRBV12-4,ASNSGTSGRGIYNEQF
.,14,TRBJ1-2,TRBV6-2/TRBV6-3,ASSYPQGRLNYGYT
few,12,TRBJ2-2,TRBV7-9,ASSSGTGAGELF
many,15,TRBJ2-1,TRBV7-9,ASSPKADRGSGNEQF
few,10,TRBJ2-5,TRBV6-6,ASKGGSETQY
few,16,TRBJ2-2,TRBV20-1,SARGMIGLNANTGELF
few,17,TRBJ1-5,TRBV12-3/TRBV12-4,ASSPPPGRYDTSNQPQH
.,9,TRBJ2-7,TRBV10-3,AIRTAEEQY
few,12,TRBJ1-1,TRBV19,ASSIPAGYTEAF
.,13,TRBJ2-1,TRBV7-6,ASSSPGLAGGEQF
many,13,TRBJ1-1,TRBV6-5,ASSYGSGLNTEAF
many,13,TRBJ2-1,TRBV7-3,ASSFLAGSYNEQF
few,11,TRBJ2-1,TRBV24-1,ATSEVRLSEQF
many,10,TRBJ1-4,TRBV4-1,ASSQVGRELF
.,12,TRBJ1-2,TRBV6-1,ASSEGIGPVGYT
many,12,TRBJ1-1,TRBV4-2,ASSQVGGNTEAF
.,15,TRBJ2-2,TRBV4-3,ASSQDAGLANTGELF
few,14,TRBJ2-1,TRBV6-2/TRBV6-3,ASSYGTSGRARGQF
.,14,TRBJ2-3,TRBV2,ASRRPAGGPGDTQY
few,13,TRBJ1-5,TRBV19,ASSAAGFLEQPQH
few,12,TRBJ2-7,TRBV6-2/TRBV6-3,ASSTNKNFRGQY
.,12,TRBJ2-5,TRBV11-3,ASSDPDLGETQY
.,12,TRBJ2-2,TRBV7-2,ASSFGGRGGELF
few,11,TRBJ2-7,TRBV7-2,ASSLRQGYEQY
many,16,TRBJ2-6,TRBV7-2,ASSFHRATLSGANVLT
few,13,TRBJ1-3,TRBV7-8,ASSLLQGAGNTIY
many,14,TRBJ2-3,TRBV7-2,ASSLAWVGGTDTQY
few,13,TRBJ2-1,TRBV9,ASSGSGNSYNEQF
many,13,TRBJ1-1,TRBV7-9,ASSSAGTERTEAF
.,11,TRBJ1-2,TRBV13,ASSLYGNYGYT